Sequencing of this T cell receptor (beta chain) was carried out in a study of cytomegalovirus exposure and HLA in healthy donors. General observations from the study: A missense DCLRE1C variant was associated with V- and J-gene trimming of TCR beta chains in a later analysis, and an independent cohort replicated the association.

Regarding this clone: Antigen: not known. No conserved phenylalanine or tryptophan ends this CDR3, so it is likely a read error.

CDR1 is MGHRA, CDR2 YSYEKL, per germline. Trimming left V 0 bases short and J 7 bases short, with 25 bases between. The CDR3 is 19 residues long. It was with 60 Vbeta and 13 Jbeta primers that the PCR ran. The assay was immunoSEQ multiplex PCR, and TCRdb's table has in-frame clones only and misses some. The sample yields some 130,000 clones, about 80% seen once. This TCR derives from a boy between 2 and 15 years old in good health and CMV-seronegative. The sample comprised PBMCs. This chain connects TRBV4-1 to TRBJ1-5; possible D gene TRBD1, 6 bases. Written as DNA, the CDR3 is TGCGCCAGCAGCCAAGATCCGCCAGGGGTTGGGCTTAGGGGGCAGCCCCAGCATTCT. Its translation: CASSQDPPGVGLRGQPQHS.